The 20 T cell receptor beta chains in this list originate from one sample, sequenced in a study of CD8 T cells in Susac syndrome. The RNA, roughly 0.45 to 1 ug, was put through reverse transcription using random hexamers. Using its own MiXCR run on the immunoSEQ multiplex PCR reads, TCRdb lists one record per CDR3 protein. The sample includes some 300,000 distinct CDR3 sequences, about 88% of them seen just once. The sample taken for sequencing was CD8+ T cells from PBMCs. The receptors shown here come from a human donor with multiple sclerosis.

The J gene is TRBJ1-2, the V gene TRBV20-1; TRBD1 aligns across 8 bases. The CDR3 is 13 amino acids. With V trimmed by 6 bases and J by 4 bases, 7 bases remained unmatched. From germline, CDR1 is DFQATT and CDR2 SNEGSKA (reference sequence). The CDR3 spells CSAPQGAPYGYTF. CDR3 bases: TGCAGTGCGCCTCAGGGGGCTCCCTATGGCTACACCTTC.

This clonotype was seen only once. The chain employs TRBV4-1 and TRBJ1-3; no clear D. The CDR3 loop spans 14 amino acids. Germline assignment: CDR1 MGHRA and CDR2 YSYEKL. Trimming removed 3 bases at V and 5 bases at J, with 11 bases between. This chain's CDR3 is CASSQPANRNTIYF. CDR3 DNA: TGCGCCAGCAGCCAGCCGGCAAACCGAAACACCATATATTTT.

This sequence joins TRBV6-1 and TRBJ2-7; no firm D call. The CDR3 runs to 14 residues. The germline gives CDR1 MNHNS, CDR2 SASEGT. V lost 3 bases, J lost 3 bases, and 12 bases lay in between. The CDR3 sequence is CASSDRIGRYEQYF. CDR3 DNA sequence: TGTGCCAGCAGTGATAGAATCGGACGCTACGAGCAGTACTTC.

This chain links TRBV29-1 with TRBJ2-7; no firm D call. The length of the CDR3 is 10 residues. The germline V gene has CDR1 SQVTM and CDR2 ANQGSEA. V lost 4 bases and J lost 5, with 6 bases in between. The CDR3 nucleotides read TGCAGCGTTGTAAGTAACGAGCAGTACTTC. Translating it yields CSVVSNEQYF.

This clonotype was observed a single time. CDR3 amino acids: CASSLHPGTINEQFF. CDR3 sequence (DNA): TGTGCCAGCAGCCTGCATCCCGGGACTATCAATGAGCAGTTCTTC. The chain combines TRBV9 with TRBJ2-1, with 7 bases that match TRBD2. Germline lookup yields CDR1 SGDLS and CDR2 YYNGEE. The CDR3 runs 15 residues. The V segment lost 4 bases and the J segment 6 bases; nucleotides outside the gene matches: 10.

This clonotype appeared a single time. The chain uses TRBV29-1 and TRBJ1-1; D is unresolved. The CDR3 has 11 residues. The germline V gene has CDR1 SQVTM and CDR2 ANQGSEA. Deletions cut 1 base from V and 3 bases from J, with 3 bases between. This chain's CDR3 is CSVEVYTEAFF. The DNA for the CDR3 is TGCAGCGTTGAAGTTTACACTGAAGCTTTCTTT. Supplemented by reference TRBV29-1 and TRBJ1-1, the full variable domain reads SAVISQKPSRDICQRGTSLTIQCQVDSQVTMMFWYRQQPGQSLTLIATANQGSEATYESGFVIDKFPISRPNLTFSTLTVSNMSPEDSSIYLCSVEVYTEAFFGQGTRLTVV.

The chain is built from TRBV6-1 and TRBJ1-1, with D possibly being TRBD1 (6 bases). Trimming removed 5 bases from V and 0 bases from J, with 16 bases in between. The V gene's germline CDR1 is MNHNS and CDR2 SASEGT. This CDR3 is built from 16 residues. The CDR3 coding sequence is TGTGCCAGCAGTACCGCCCAACAGGGTCTGAACACTGAAGCTTTCTTT. Protein: CASSTAQQGLNTEAFF.

V is TRBV27 and J is TRBJ2-3; the D gene could be TRBD1 or TRBD2 (6 bases each). Trimming removed 2 bases from V and 0 bases from J, with 12 bases in between. Germline V gene lookup returns CDR1 MNHEY and CDR2 SMNVEV (reference sequence). This CDR3 comprises 16 residues. The CDR3 reads CASSLKGGGSTDTQYF. The CDR3 DNA reads TGTGCCAGCAGTTTAAAGGGGGGCGGTAGCACAGATACGCAGTATTTT.

The gene calls are TRBV19 and TRBJ2-7; 10 bases are shared with TRBD1. J was trimmed by 3 bases and V by 10 bases; bases with no gene match: 9. The CDR3 is 14 residues long. Germline V gives CDR1 LNHDA, CDR2 SQIVND (reference sequence). CDR3 residues: CATKPGQGYYEQYF. CDR3 DNA sequence: TGTGCCACCAAACCGGGACAGGGGTACTACGAGCAGTACTTC.

The chain is built from TRBV5-1 and TRBJ2-2; 7 bases match TRBD2. Trimming at V came to 0 bases and at J to 6 bases, leaving 5 bases not matched to a gene. Germline assignment: CDR1 SGHRS and CDR2 YFSETQ. CDR3 size: 15 residues. The CDR3 coding sequence is TGCGCCAGCAGCTTGGCTCGGGAGGCATCCGGGGAGCTGTTTTTT. It is translated as CASSLAREASGELFF.

The V call is TRBV7-9, the J call TRBJ2-3, with 7 bases fitting TRBD1. Germline V lookup: CDR1 SEHNR, CDR2 FQNEAQ (reference sequence). The CDR3 is made up of 15 amino acids. Trimming cost V 3 bases and J 0 bases; bases outside gene matches: 3. The CDR3 region is CASSFLTGSTDTQYF. CDR3 coding DNA: TGTGCCAGCAGCTTCCTGACAGGGAGCACAGATACGCAGTATTTT.

This clonotype came up a few times. The chain employs TRBV9 and TRBJ2-7; D is possibly TRBD2 (6 bases). Germline loops: CDR1 SGDLS, CDR2 YYNGEE. There are 14 residues in the CDR3. Between the trimmed V and J ends, which lost 0 bases and 2 bases, there was a span of 9 bases. The CDR3 region is CASSVAGAPYEQYF. CDR3 bases: TGTGCCAGCAGCGTAGCGGGAGCGCCCTACGAGCAGTACTTC.

This rearrangement joins TRBV4-1 to TRBJ1-1, with 7 bases identical to TRBD1. Losses at the gene ends were 7 bases for V and 4 bases for J; bases not matched to a gene: 12. The CDR3 consists of 15 residues. Germline lookup yields CDR1 MGHRA and CDR2 YSYEKL. Written as DNA, the CDR3 is TGCGCCAGCAAGGGGATTGGGACAGTCTTCACTGAAGCTTTCTTT. Translation: CASKGIGTVFTEAFF.

The chain is built from TRBV2 and TRBJ2-6; perhaps TRBD2 as D (6 bases). The CDR3 contains 14 residues. V lost 7 bases to trimming and J lost 1 base, with 8 bases between them. Germline V lookup: CDR1 SNHLY, CDR2 FYNNEI. The CDR3 DNA reads TGTGCCAGCAAGGAGGGGTCTGGGGCCAACGTCCTGACTTTC. Translated: CASKEGSGANVLTF.

The V gene is TRBV3-1, the J gene TRBJ2-7, with TRBD2 matching 12 bases. Trimming cost V 1 base and J 0 bases; bases outside gene matches: 10. The CDR3 sequence is 19 residues long. CDR1 LGHDT and CDR2 YNNKEL come from the germline V gene (reference sequence). The CDR3 DNA follows: TGTGCCAGCAGCCAAGTCGTCAGACTAGCGGGAGTTCCCTCCTACGAGCAGTACTTC. Its protein is CASSQVVRLAGVPSYEQYF.

This rearrangement joins TRBV18 to TRBJ1-6; 9 bases are shared with TRBD1. Germline CDR1 and CDR2: KGHSH and LQKENI. This CDR3 is 16 amino acids long. V lost 1 base, J lost 8 bases, and 6 bases stayed unmatched. CDR3 in DNA: TGTGCCAGCTCACCACTGGGACAGGGCGGGGATTCACCCCTCCACTTT. Translation: CASSPLGQGGDSPLHF.

This chain joins TRBV11-2 and TRBJ2-7; D is unresolved. The CDR3 length is 13 residues. V shed 6 bases and J shed 0 bases, with 9 bases lying between them. CDR1 and CDR2 (germline): SGHAT, FQNNGV. For the CDR3, the DNA is TGTGCCAGCAGTTCACAAATCTCCTACGAGCAGTACTTC. This gives the protein CASSSQISYEQYF.

The gene calls are TRBV28 and TRBJ2-1; 7 bases agree with TRBD1. The CDR3 is made up of 17 amino acids. V lost 2 bases to trimming and J lost 3 bases; unmatched junction nucleotides: 10. The germline gives CDR1 MDHEN, CDR2 SYDVKM. CDR3 sequence reads: CASSLGTVPYLYNEQFF. The CDR3, as DNA: TGTGCCAGCAGTTTAGGGACAGTCCCTTACCTCTACAATGAGCAGTTCTTC.

This clonotype was counted a single time. CDR3 sequence: CASSLSIGQTGQYF. The CDR3 region has the DNA TGTGCCAGCAGTTTATCCATTGGCCAAACCGGGCAGTACTTC. V is TRBV27 and J is TRBJ2-7, with no clear D. The germline gives CDR1 MNHEY, CDR2 SMNVEV (reference sequence). The CDR3 is made up of 14 amino acids. V dropped 0 bases and J dropped 9 bases, with 15 bases sitting between them.

V usage is TRBV7-9 and J usage is TRBJ2-2; weak D call: TRBD1 (5 bases). CDR1 is SEHNR and CDR2 is FQNEAQ in the germline V gene (reference sequence). CDR3 size: 14 residues. V was shortened by 3 bases and J by 5 bases, with 10 bases between the two germline ends. CDR3 loop: CASSLAGLTGELFF. In DNA, the CDR3 is TGTGCCAGCAGCTTGGCAGGGTTAACCGGGGAGCTGTTTTTT.